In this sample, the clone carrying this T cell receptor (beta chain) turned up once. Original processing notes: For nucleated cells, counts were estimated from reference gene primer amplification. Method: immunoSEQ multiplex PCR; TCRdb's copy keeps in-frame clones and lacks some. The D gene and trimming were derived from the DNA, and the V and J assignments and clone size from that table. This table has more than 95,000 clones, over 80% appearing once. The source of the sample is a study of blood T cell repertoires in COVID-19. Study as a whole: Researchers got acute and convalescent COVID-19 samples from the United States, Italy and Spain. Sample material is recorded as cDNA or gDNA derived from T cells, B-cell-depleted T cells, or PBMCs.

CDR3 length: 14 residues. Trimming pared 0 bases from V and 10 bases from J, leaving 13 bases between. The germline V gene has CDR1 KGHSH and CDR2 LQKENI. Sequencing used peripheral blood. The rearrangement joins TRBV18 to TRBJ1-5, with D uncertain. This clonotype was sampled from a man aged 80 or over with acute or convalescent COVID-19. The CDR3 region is CASSPPNSVEPQHF. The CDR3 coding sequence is TGTGCCAGCTCACCACCGAACTCCGTTGAACCCCAGCATTTT.